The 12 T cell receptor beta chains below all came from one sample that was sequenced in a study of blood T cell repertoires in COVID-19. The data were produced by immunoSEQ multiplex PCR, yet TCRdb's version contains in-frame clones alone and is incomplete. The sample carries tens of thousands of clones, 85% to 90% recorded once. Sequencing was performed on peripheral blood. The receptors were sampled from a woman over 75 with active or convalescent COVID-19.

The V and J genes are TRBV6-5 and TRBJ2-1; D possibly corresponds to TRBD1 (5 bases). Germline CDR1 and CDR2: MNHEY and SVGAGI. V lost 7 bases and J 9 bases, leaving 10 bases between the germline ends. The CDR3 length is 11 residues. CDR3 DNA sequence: TGTGCCAGCACCGTTAGGGGTGAGCAGTTCTTC. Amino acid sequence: CASTVRGEQFF.

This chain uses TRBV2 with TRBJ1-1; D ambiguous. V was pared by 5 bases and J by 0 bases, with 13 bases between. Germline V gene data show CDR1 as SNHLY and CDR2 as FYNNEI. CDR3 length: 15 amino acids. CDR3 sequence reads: CASSKLRLMNTEAFF. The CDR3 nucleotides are TGTGCCAGCAGTAAACTACGCCTCATGAACACTGAAGCTTTCTTT.

CDR3 residues: CASSPHPGTSGNYEQYF. For the CDR3, the DNA is TGTGCCAGCAGCCCCCACCCCGGGACTAGCGGAAACTACGAGCAGTACTTC. This sequence joins TRBV9 and TRBJ2-7; TRBD2 agrees at 11 bases. The germline V gene encodes CDR1 SGDLS and CDR2 YYNGEE. Germline trimming cut 4 bases from V and 3 bases from J; bases unmatched to any gene: 12. This CDR3 region has 17 residues.

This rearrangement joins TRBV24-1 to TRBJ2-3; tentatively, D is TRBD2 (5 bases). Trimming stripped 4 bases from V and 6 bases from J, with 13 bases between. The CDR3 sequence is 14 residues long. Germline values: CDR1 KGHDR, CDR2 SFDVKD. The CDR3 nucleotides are TGTGCCACCAGTGACCCTTCGGGGTTCGATACGCAGTATTTT. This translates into CATSDPSGFDTQYF.

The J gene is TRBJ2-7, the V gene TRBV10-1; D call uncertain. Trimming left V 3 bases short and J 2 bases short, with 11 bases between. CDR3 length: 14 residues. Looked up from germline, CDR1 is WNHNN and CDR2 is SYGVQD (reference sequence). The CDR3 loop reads CASSEPETPYEQYF. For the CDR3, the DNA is TGCGCCAGCAGTGAACCCGAGACACCCTACGAGCAGTACTTC.

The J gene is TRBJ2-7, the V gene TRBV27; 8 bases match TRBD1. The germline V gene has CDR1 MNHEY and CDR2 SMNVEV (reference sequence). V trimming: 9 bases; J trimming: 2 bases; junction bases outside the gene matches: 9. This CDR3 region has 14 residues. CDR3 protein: CASTQGAGAYEQYF. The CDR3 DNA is TGTGCCAGTACTCAGGGGGCAGGGGCCTACGAGCAGTACTTC.

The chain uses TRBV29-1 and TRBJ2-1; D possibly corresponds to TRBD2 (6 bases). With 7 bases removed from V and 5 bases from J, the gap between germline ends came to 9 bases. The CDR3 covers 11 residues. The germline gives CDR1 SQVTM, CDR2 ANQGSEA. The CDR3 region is CSGGLNNEQFF. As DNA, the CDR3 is TGCAGCGGGGGACTGAACAATGAGCAGTTCTTC.

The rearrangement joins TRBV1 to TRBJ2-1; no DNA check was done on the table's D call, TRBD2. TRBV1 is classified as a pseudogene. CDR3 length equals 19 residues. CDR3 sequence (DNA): TGCACCAGCAGCCAAGATCTGGTGGCTAGCGGGAGGGTTTACAATGAGCAGTTCTTC. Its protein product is CTSSQDLVASGRVYNEQFF.

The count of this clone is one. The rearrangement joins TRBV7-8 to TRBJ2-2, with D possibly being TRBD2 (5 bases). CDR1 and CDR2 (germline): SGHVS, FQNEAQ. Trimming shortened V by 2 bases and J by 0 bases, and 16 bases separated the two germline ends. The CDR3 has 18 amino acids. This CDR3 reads CASSLLDSAAANTGELFF. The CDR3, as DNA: TGTGCCAGCAGCTTACTGGATTCAGCGGCAGCGAACACCGGGGAGCTGTTTTTT.

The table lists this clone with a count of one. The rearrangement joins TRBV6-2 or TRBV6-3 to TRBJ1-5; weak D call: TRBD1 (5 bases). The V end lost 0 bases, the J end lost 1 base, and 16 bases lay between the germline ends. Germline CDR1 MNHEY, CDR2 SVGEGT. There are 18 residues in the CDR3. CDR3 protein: CASSYSLGRGESNQPQHF. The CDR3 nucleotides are TGTGCCAGCAGTTACTCCCTGGGGAGGGGAGAAAGCAATCAGCCCCAGCATTTT.

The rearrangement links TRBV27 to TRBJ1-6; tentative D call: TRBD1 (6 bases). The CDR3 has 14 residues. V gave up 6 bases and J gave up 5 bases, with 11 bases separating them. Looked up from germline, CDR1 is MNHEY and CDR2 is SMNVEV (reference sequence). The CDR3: CASSPQGNNSPLHF. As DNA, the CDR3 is TGTGCCAGCAGCCCACAGGGAAATAATTCACCCCTCCACTTT.

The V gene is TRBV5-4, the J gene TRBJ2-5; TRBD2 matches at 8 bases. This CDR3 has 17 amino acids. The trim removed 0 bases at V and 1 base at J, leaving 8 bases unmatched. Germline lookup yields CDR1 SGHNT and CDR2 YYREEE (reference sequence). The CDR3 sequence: CASSLGGASGLQETQYF. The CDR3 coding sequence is TGTGCCAGCAGCTTGGGGGGGGCTAGCGGGCTCCAAGAGACCCAGTACTTC.